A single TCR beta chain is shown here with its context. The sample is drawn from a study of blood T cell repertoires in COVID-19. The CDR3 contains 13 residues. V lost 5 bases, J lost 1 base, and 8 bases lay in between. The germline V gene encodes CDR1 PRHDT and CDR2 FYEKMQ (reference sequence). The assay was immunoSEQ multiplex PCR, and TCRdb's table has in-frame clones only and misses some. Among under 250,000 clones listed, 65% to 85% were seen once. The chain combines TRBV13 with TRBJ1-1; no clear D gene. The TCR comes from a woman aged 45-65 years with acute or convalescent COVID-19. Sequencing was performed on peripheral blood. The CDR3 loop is CASSLRPNTEAFF. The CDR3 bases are TGTGCCAGCAGCCTCCGTCCGAACACTGAAGCTTTCTTT. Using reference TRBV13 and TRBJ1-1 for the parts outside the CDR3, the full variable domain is AAGVIQSPRHLIKEKRETATLKCYPIPRHDTVYWYQQGPGQDPQFLISFYEKMQSDKGSIPDRFSAQQFSDYHSELNMSSLELGDSALYFCASSLRPNTEAFFGQGTRLTVV.